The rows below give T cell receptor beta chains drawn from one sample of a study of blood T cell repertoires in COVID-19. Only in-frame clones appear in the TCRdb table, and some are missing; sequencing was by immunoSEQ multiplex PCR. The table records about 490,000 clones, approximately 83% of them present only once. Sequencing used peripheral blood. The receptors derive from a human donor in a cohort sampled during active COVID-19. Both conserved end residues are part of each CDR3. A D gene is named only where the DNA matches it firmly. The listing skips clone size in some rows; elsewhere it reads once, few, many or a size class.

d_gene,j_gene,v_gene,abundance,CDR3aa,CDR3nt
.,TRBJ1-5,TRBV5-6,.,CASSREGYQPQHF,TGTGCCAGCAGCCGGGAAGGGTATCAGCCCCAGCATTTT
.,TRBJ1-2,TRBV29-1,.,CSVALRGLGGYTF,TGCAGCGTTGCCCTAAGGGGGTTGGGTGGCTACACCTTC
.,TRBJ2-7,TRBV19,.,CASSRTPPYEQYF,TGTGCCAGTAGTAGGACTCCCCCCTACGAGCAGTACTTC
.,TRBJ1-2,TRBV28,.,CASSRDPDGYTF,TGTGCCAGCAGCAGGGATCCCGATGGCTACACCTTC
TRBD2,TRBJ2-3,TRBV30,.,CAWRGLAGDTQYF,TGTGCCTGGAGGGGACTAGCGGGAGATACGCAGTATTTT
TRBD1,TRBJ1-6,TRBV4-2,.,CASSQDRGTGDSPLHF,TGTGCCAGCAGCCAAGATCGCGGGACAGGGGACTCACCCCTCCACTTT
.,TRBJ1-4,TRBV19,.,CASSTLDRNNEKLFF,TGTGCCAGTAGTACTCTCGACAGGAATAATGAAAAACTGTTTTTT
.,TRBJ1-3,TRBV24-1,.,CATSDPRGTGNTIYF,TGTGCCACCAGTGACCCCAGGGGAACTGGAAACACCATATATTTT
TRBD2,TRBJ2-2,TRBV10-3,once,CAISESTSGVGHGELFF,TGTGCCATCAGTGAGTCGACTAGCGGGGTGGGGCACGGGGAGCTGTTTTTT
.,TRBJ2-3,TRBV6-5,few,CASSPDSATTQYF,TGTGCCAGCAGTCCTGACAGCGCCACTACGCAGTATTTT
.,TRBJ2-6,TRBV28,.,CASSLAGANVLTF,TGTGCCAGCAGTCTCGCTGGGGCCAACGTCCTGACTTTC
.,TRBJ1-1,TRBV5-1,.,CASTLGGGNTEAFF,TGCGCCAGCACCCTAGGAGGCGGGAACACTGAAGCTTTCTTT
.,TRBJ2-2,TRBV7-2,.,CASTRASRTGELFF,TGTGCCAGCACTCGGGCTAGCCGCACCGGGGAGCTGTTTTTT
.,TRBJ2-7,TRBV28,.,CASRLQGTDEQYF,TGTGCCAGCAGATTACAGGGTACTGACGAGCAGTACTTC
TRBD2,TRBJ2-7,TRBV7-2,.,CASSFLAGGGNEQYF,TGTGCCAGCAGCTTTCTAGCGGGAGGGGGGAACGAGCAGTACTTC
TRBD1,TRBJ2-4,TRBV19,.,CASSEIGQGDENIQYF,TGTGCCAGTAGTGAGATCGGACAGGGGGACGAAAACATTCAGTACTTC
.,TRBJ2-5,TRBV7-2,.,CASSLNQGRPETQYF,TGTGCCAGCAGCTTGAATCAGGGGCGCCCGGAGACCCAGTACTTC
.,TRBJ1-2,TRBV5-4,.,CASSPDSLGYGYTF,TGTGCCAGCAGCCCCGACAGCTTGGGCTATGGCTACACCTTC
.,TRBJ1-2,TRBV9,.,CASSPSGGRNYGYTF,TGTGCCAGCAGCCCGAGCGGTGGGAGAAACTATGGCTACACCTTC
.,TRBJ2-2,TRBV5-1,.,CASSSRGNTGELFF,TGCGCCAGCAGCTCTAGAGGCAATACCGGGGAGCTGTTTTTT
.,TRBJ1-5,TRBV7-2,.,CASSRSTDSNQPQHF,TGTGCCAGCAGCAGATCGACAGATAGCAATCAGCCCCAGCATTTT
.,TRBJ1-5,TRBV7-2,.,CASSPTTEGVQPQHF,TGTGCCAGCAGCCCGACTACAGAGGGGGTCCAGCCCCAGCATTTT
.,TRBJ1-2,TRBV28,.,CASSAPLTYGYTF,TGTGCCAGCAGCGCACCCTTGACTTATGGCTACACCTTC
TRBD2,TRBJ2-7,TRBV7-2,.,CASSYRAGGAGYEQYF,TGTGCCAGCAGCTACCGAGCGGGAGGAGCGGGCTACGAGCAGTACTTC
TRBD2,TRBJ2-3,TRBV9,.,CASSTLAGEVTDTQYF,TGTGCCAGCAGCACGCTAGCGGGGGAGGTCACAGATACGCAGTATTTT
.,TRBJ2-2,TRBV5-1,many,CASSKSGPGELFF,TGCGCCAGCAGCAAAAGCGGCCCCGGGGAGCTGTTTTTT
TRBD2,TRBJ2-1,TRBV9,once,CASSAHDVLAGGPGEQFF,TGTGCCAGCAGCGCTCACGACGTCCTAGCGGGAGGGCCTGGTGAGCAGTTCTTC
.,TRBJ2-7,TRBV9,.,CASSVRGQSSYEQYF,TGTGCCAGCAGCGTAAGGGGCCAGAGCTCCTACGAGCAGTACTTC
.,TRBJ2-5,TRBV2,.,CASSEDRRETQYF,TGTGCCAGCAGTGAAGACAGAAGAGAGACCCAGTACTTC
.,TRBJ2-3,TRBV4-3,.,CASSQDQRKSTDTQYF,TGCGCCAGCAGCCAAGATCAGCGTAAGAGCACAGATACGCAGTATTTT
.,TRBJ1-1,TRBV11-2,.,CASSFLGGSEAFF,TGTGCCAGCAGCTTCTTGGGGGGAAGTGAAGCTTTCTTT
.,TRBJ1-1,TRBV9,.,CASSPGQNTEAFF,TGTGCCAGCAGCCCAGGACAGAACACTGAAGCTTTCTTT
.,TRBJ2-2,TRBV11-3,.,CASSLGGNTNTGELFF,TGTGCCAGCAGCTTAGGCGGGAACACGAACACCGGGGAGCTGTTTTTT
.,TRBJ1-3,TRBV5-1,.,CASSLAAHQGGNTIYF,TGCGCCAGCAGCTTGGCCGCCCATCAGGGGGGAAACACCATATATTTT
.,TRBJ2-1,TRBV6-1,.,CASSERGRGNEQFF,TGTGCCAGCAGTGAAAGGGGTAGGGGCAATGAGCAGTTCTTC
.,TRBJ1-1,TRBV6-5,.,CASRPSTARNTEAFF,TGTGCCAGCAGACCCTCGACAGCTAGGAACACTGAAGCTTTCTTT
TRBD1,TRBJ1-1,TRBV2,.,CASSETGAGTEAFF,TGTGCCAGCAGTGAAACAGGGGCAGGGACTGAAGCTTTCTTT
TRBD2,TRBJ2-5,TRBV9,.,CASSPQTSGSFGETQYF,TGTGCCAGCAGCCCCCAGACTAGCGGGAGTTTCGGAGAGACCCAGTACTTC
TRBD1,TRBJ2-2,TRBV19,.,CASLQGARTGELFF,TGTGCCAGCTTACAGGGGGCAAGAACCGGGGAGCTGTTTTTT
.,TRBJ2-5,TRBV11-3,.,CASSLASQETQYF,TGTGCCAGCAGCTTAGCCAGCCAAGAGACCCAGTACTTC
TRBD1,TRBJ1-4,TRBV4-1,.,CASSFRGLGEKLFF,TGCGCCAGCAGCTTCAGGGGGCTGGGGGAAAAACTGTTTTTT